This T cell receptor beta chain was documented in a study of blood T cell repertoires in COVID-19. Profiling relied on immunoSEQ multiplex PCR, and the TCRdb table lists in-frame clones only, not all of them. This table has approximately 150,000 clones, roughly 88% appearing once. The germline gives CDR1 SNHLY, CDR2 FYNNEI. The CDR3 sequence is 13 residues long. Trimming took off 7 bases at V and 1 base at J, with 10 bases between the two ends. Sequenced sample: PBMCs or T cells enriched from blood (not recorded which). The TCR comes from a man aged 70-80 years who had been exposed to COVID-19. The rearrangement joins TRBV2 to TRBJ1-1, with a weak D call TRBD1 (5 bases). The CDR3 loop reads CASIRQPNTEAFF. The CDR3 DNA reads TGTGCCAGCATAAGACAGCCGAACACTGAAGCTTTCTTT. Complete variable domain (other parts from reference TRBV2 and TRBJ1-1): EPEVTQTPSHQVTQMGQEVILRCVPISNHLYFYWYRQILGQKVEFLVSFYNNEISEKSEIFDDQFSVERPDGSNFTLKIRSTKLEDSAMYFCASIRQPNTEAFFGQGTRLTVV.